The 5 T cell receptor beta chains listed next were all sequenced from one sample in a study of molecular identifiers for immune sequencing clone quantification. MiXCR was run by TCRdb on the PCR reads, yielding one entry per CDR3 protein. The table includes over 600,000 distinct CDR3 sequences, around 20% detected once. The sequencing input was naive CD8+ T cells from blood, with Jurkat cell RNA spiked in. The subset: FACS-sorted CD8+CD4-CCR7+CD45RA+ naive T cells. These receptors originate from a human donor in good health. Some libraries in this study had Jurkat cell RNA spiked in.

This clonotype has a count of ten or more. V is TRBV18 and J is TRBJ1-1; no clear D. CDR1 and CDR2 (germline): KGHSH, LQKENI. The length of the CDR3 is 16 residues. V lost 2 bases and J lost 0, with 13 bases in between. As DNA, the CDR3 is TGTGCCAGCTCACCAAAGATGGCAGAGATGAACACTGAAGCTTTCTTT. Its protein product is CASSPKMAEMNTEAFF.

This clonotype showed up many times. The CDR3: CASSPTLGLETQYF. CDR3 bases: TGTGCCAGCAGCCCCACCCTGGGTTTGGAGACCCAGTACTTC. The V gene is TRBV11-2, the J gene TRBJ2-5; D is uncertain. Germline CDR1 reads SGHAT; CDR2 reads FQNNGV. V lost 5 bases and J 5 bases, leaving 15 bases between the germline ends. The CDR3 has 14 amino acids.

This clonotype was seen ten or more times. The chain employs TRBV6-2 or TRBV6-3 and TRBJ1-1; D gene uncertain. The CDR3 totals 15 residues. Germline V lookup: CDR1 MNHEY, CDR2 SVGEGT. V lost 0 bases and J lost 1, with 9 bases in between. The CDR3 region has the DNA TGTGCCAGCAGTTACTCCCCAAACCCGAACACTGAAGCTTTCTTT. It codes for CASSYSPNPNTEAFF.

This clonotype occurred a few times. At one end, the junction sequence differs from germline, possibly due to a read error. The chain carries TRBV20-1 and TRBJ2-7, with D tentatively TRBD2 (5 bases). The CDR3 is 12 amino acids. Germline CDR1 is DFQATT and CDR2 is SNEGSKA (reference sequence). Written as DNA, the CDR3 is TGCAGTGCTACGGACTTAACCTACGAGCAGCACTTC. This translates into CSATDLTYEQHF.

This clonotype was recorded at least ten times. V is TRBV28 and J is TRBJ2-7, with TRBD2 identical over 13 bases. This CDR3 has 15 residues. Germline V gene lookup returns CDR1 MDHEN and CDR2 SYDVKM. V trimming: 7 bases; J trimming: 2 bases; junction bases outside the gene matches: 5. Here the CDR3 reads CASTTTSGRAYEQYF. DNA for the CDR3: TGTGCCAGCACTACTACTAGCGGGAGGGCCTACGAGCAGTACTTC.